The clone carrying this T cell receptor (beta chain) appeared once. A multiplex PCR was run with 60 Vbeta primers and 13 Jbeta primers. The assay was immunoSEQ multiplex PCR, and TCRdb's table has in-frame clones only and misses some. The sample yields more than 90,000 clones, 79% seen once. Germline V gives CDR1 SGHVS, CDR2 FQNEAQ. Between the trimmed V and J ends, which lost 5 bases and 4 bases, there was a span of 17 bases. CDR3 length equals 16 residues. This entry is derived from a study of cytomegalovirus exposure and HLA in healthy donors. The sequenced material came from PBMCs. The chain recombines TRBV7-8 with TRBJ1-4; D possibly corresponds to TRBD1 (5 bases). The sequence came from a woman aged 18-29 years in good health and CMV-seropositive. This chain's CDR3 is CASSISGGLVNEKLFF. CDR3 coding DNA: TGTGCCAGCAGCATCTCCGGGGGACTAGTTAATGAAAAACTGTTTTTT.